This T cell receptor beta chain was recovered during a study of cytomegalovirus exposure and HLA in healthy donors. The primer mix had 60 Vbeta and 13 Jbeta primers. Assay used: immunoSEQ multiplex PCR; TCRdb lists only in-frame clones, some missing. The repertoire holds 110,000 or so clones, 67% seen once, with roughly 8.3% in the top ten. Germline V lookup: CDR1 SEHNR, CDR2 FQNEAQ (reference sequence). V was pared by 3 bases and J by 3 bases, with 10 bases between. CDR3 length equals 14 residues. The TCR originated in a man between 18 and 29 years old in good health and CMV-seropositive. The V and J genes are TRBV7-9 and TRBJ2-3; TRBD2 is a possible D gene (5 bases). The material sequenced was PBMCs. CDR3 loop: CASSLRRGTDTQYF. The CDR3 DNA reads as TGTGCCAGCAGCTTGCGACGGGGAACAGATACGCAGTATTTT.